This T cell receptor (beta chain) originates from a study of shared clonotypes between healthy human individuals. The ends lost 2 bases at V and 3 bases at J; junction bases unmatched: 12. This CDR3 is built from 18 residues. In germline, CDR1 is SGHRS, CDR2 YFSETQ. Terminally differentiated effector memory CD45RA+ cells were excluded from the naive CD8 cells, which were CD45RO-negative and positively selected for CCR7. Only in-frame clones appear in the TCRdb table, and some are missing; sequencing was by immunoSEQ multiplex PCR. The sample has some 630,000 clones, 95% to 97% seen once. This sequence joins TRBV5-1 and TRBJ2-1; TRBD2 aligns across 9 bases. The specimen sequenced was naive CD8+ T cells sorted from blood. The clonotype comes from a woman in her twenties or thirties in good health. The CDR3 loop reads CASSFASGINRDYNEQFF. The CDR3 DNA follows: TGCGCCAGCAGCTTTGCTAGCGGGATCAACCGTGACTACAATGAGCAGTTCTTC. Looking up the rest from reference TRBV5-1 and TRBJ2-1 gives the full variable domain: KAGVTQTPRYLIKTRGQQVTLSCSPISGHRSVSWYQQTPGQGLQFLFEYFSETQRNKGNFPGRFSGRQFSNSRSEMNVSTLELGDSALYLCASSFASGINRDYNEQFFGPGTRLTVL.